The sequence of this T cell receptor (beta chain) was determined in a study of blood T cell repertoires in COVID-19. Study-level information: Sites in the United States, Italy and Spain provided acute and convalescent COVID-19 samples. From T cells, B-cell-depleted T cells, or PBMCs came the material, which was cDNA or gDNA.

V dropped 2 bases and J dropped 1; count of bases not matched to a gene: 11. Per the germline V gene, CDR1 is MDHEN and CDR2 is SYDVKM. The CDR3 loop spans 18 amino acids. The protocol was immunoSEQ multiplex PCR, while the TCRdb copy is restricted to in-frame clones and leaves out a portion. This table holds 79,000 or so clones, around 88% found once. The sequence was obtained from a human donor in a cohort sampled during active COVID-19. The specimen was peripheral blood. J is TRBJ1-3 and V is TRBV28; 7 bases match TRBD1. DNA of the CDR3: TGTGCCAGCAGTTTAGCAAGGACCTCGGGACAGTCTGGAAACACCATATATTTT. Translation gives CASSLARTSGQSGNTIYF.